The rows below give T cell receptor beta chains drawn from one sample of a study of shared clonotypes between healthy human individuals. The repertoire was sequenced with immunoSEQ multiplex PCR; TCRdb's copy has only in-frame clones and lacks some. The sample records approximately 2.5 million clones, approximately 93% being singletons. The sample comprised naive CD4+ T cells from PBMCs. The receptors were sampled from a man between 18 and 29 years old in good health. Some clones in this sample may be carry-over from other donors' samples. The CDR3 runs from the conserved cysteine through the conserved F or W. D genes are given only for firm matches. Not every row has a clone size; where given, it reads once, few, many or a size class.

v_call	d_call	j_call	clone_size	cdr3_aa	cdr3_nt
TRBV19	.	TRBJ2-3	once	CASSGYLDTQYF	TGTGCCAGTAGTGGCTATTTAGATACGCAGTATTTT
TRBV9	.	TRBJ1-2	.	CASSVGFPRAYGYTF	TGTGCCAGCAGCGTAGGATTTCCCAGGGCCTATGGCTACACCTTC
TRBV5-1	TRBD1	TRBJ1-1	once	CASSLQGAGNTEAFF	TGCGCCAGCAGCTTACAGGGGGCAGGAAACACTGAAGCTTTCTTT
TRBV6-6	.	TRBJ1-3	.	CASHMDGLSGNTIYF	TGTGCCAGCCACATGGACGGACTTTCGGGAAACACCATATATTTT
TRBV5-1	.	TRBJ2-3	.	CASSLVDRGTSTDTQYF	TGCGCCAGCAGCTTGGTGGATCGGGGGACTAGCACAGATACGCAGTATTTT
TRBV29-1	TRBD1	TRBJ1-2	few	CSVLTGGEVFTF	TGCAGCGTACTGACAGGGGGCGAGGTCTTCACCTTC
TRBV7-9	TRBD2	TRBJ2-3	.	CASSFETGGVADTQYF	TGTGCCAGCAGCTTTGAAACGGGAGGGGTGGCAGATACGCAGTATTTT
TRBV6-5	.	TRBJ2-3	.	CASSSSWGIDTQYF	TGTGCCAGCAGTTCATCTTGGGGAATAGATACGCAGTATTTT
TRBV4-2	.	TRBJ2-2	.	CASSLNPGRGMPTGELFF	TGTGCCAGCAGTCTTAATCCGGGACGAGGAATGCCCACCGGGGAGCTGTTTTTT
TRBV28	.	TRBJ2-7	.	CASSPRTAVGYEQYF	TGTGCCAGCAGTCCCCGGACCGCGGTCGGCTACGAGCAGTACTTC
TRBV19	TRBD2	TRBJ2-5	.	CASSIARLAGSAETQYF	TGTGCCAGTAGTATCGCCAGACTAGCGGGATCGGCAGAGACCCAGTACTTC
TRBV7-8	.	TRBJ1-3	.	CASSLGGDGNTIYF	TGTGCCAGCAGCTTAGGTGGGGATGGAAACACCATATATTTT
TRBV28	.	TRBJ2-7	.	CASSFLGSSREQYF	TGTGCCAGCAGTTTTTTAGGATCCTCGCGCGAGCAGTACTTC
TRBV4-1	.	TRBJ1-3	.	CASSQDKAAGNTIYF	TGCGCCAGCAGCCAAGATAAAGCAGCTGGAAACACCATATATTTT
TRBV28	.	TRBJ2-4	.	CASSLSDIQYF	TGTGCCAGCAGTTTATCAGACATTCAGTACTTC
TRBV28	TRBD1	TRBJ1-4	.	CASSSGTGNEKLFF	TGTGCCAGCAGTTCCGGGACAGGCAATGAAAAACTGTTTTTT
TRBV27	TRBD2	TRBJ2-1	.	CASSLRLERGGSYNEQFF	TGTGCCAGCAGTTTGAGACTAGAGCGGGGGGGCTCCTACAATGAGCAGTTCTTC
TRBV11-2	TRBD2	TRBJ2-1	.	CASSLLGASGYNEQFF	TGTGCCAGCAGCTTACTAGGGGCTAGCGGGTACAATGAGCAGTTCTTC
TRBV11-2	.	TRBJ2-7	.	CASRTLGDSLYEQYF	TGTGCCAGCAGGACCCTGGGAGACTCACTGTACGAGCAGTACTTC
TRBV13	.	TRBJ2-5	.	CASSLQRGWQTQYF	TGTGCCAGCAGCTTACAGAGGGGATGGCAGACCCAGTACTTC
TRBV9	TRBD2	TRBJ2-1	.	CASSVRGSSYNEQFF	TGTGCCAGCAGCGTCCGCGGGAGCTCCTACAATGAGCAGTTCTTC
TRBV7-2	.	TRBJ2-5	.	CASSLVPGLGSQETQYF	TGTGCCAGCAGCTTAGTTCCGGGGTTAGGTTCTCAGGAGACCCAGTACTTC
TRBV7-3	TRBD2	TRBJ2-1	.	CASSGLAGGYNEQFF	TGTGCCAGCAGCGGACTAGCGGGGGGTTACAATGAGCAGTTCTTC
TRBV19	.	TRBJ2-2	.	CATKYKAGRVGTGELFF	TGTGCCACCAAATACAAAGCGGGCCGAGTGGGAACCGGGGAGCTGTTTTTT
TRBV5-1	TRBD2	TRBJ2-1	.	CASSPIAGSYNEQFF	TGCGCCAGCAGCCCTATAGCGGGCTCCTACAATGAGCAGTTCTTC
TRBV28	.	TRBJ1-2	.	CASSPHETNGYTF	TGTGCCAGCAGCCCACATGAAACAAACGGCTACACCTTC
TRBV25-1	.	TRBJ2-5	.	CASRTGALETQYF	TGTGCCAGCAGAACCGGGGCATTGGAGACCCAGTACTTC
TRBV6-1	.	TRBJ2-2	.	CASSEIHAGNTGELFF	TGTGCCAGCAGTGAGATCCACGCAGGGAACACCGGGGAGCTGTTTTTT
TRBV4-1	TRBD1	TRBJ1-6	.	CASSQDGSGGTNSPLHF	TGCGCCAGCAGCCAAGACGGTTCAGGGGGCACGAATTCACCCCTCCACTTT